The clone carrying this T cell receptor (beta chain) was counted a few times. As processed by the authors: Using reference gene primer amplification, nucleated cell counts were estimated. TCRdb keeps only in-frame clones here, not all; method: immunoSEQ multiplex PCR. Clonal size and the V and J genes are those of that table, whereas D and trimming came from the DNA. Of a few hundred thousand clones in the sample, around 89% are singletons; the top ten hold 1.8%. The source of the sample is a study of blood T cell repertoires in COVID-19. Germline-derived CDR1 and CDR2 are SGHTA and FQGNSA. CDR3 length: 14 amino acids. V lost 4 bases to trimming and J lost 9 bases; unmatched junction nucleotides: 5.

This TCR was recovered from a woman in her thirties or forties who had recovered from COVID-19. This chain connects TRBV7-2 to TRBJ1-6, with TRBD1 matching over 8 bases. The material sequenced was PBMCs or T cells enriched from blood (not recorded which). CDR3 coding DNA: TGTGCCAGCAGCTCGGACAGGGTTAGTTCACCCCTCCACTTT. Its protein is CASSSDRVSSPLHF.